One and the same sample provided the 13 T cell receptor beta chains below, sequenced in a study of T cell repertoires in cytomegalovirus infection. What these receptors recognize is not known. One entry per CDR3 protein, called by TCRdb with MiXCR from the reads. The sample yields around 360,000 distinct CDR3 sequences, approximately 35% seen once. Sample: cultured PBMCs, taken from culture after CMV antigen stimulation. These TCRs come from a human donor in good health (CMV status not recorded). Some clones in this sample may be carry-over from other donors' samples.

This clonotype came up once. The V and J genes are TRBV19 and TRBJ2-7, with 8 bases fitting TRBD2. Germline V gives CDR1 LNHDA, CDR2 SQIVND (reference sequence). The CDR3 runs 14 residues. J gave up 2 bases and V 3 bases, and 3 bases lay outside the gene matches. CDR3 region: CASSMTSATYEQYF. In DNA form, the CDR3 reads TGTGCCAGTAGTATGACTAGCGCGACCTACGAGCAGTACTTC. Full variable domain (rest looked up from reference TRBV19 and TRBJ2-7): DGGITQSPKYLFRKEGQNVTLSCEQNLNHDAMYWYRQDPGQGLRLIYYSQIVNDFQKGDIAEGYSVSREKKESFPLTVTSAQKNPTAFYLCASSMTSATYEQYFGPGTRLTVT.

The chain recombines TRBV12-3 or TRBV12-4 with TRBJ2-3; D possibly uses TRBD1 or TRBD2 (5 bases each). Deletions cut 4 bases from V and 4 bases from J, with 18 bases between. CDR3 size: 16 residues. The CDR3 region has the DNA TGTGCCAGCAGTTCCGAATTCGGGACGGACGCAGATACGCAGTATTTT. Translated: CASSSEFGTDADTQYF.

This clonotype was detected only a few times. The genes are TRBV4-3 and TRBJ2-3; D is unresolved. The CDR3 consists of 14 residues. Deletions cut 4 bases from V and 0 bases from J, with 8 bases between. CDR1 and CDR2 from the germline V gene are LGHNA and YSLEER. The CDR3 reads CASSPTFSTDTQYF. The CDR3 DNA follows: TGCGCCAGCAGCCCGACATTCAGCACAGATACGCAGTATTTT.

In its sample, this clonotype was seen a few times. The chain has TRBV7-9 and TRBJ2-4; D remains ambiguous. Germline loops: CDR1 SEHNR, CDR2 FQNEAQ (reference sequence). V lost 1 base, J lost 4 bases, and 8 bases lay in between. CDR3 size: 14 residues. The CDR3 DNA reads TGTGCCAGCAGCTTAGGAGGCACAAAAAACATTCAGTACTTC. This codes for CASSLGGTKNIQYF.

This clonotype was seen a few times. The rearrangement uses TRBV6-2 or TRBV6-3 and TRBJ2-1, with 12 bases fitting TRBD2. The germline CDR1 and CDR2 sequences are MNHEY and SVGEGT. This CDR3 contains 16 residues. The V and J ends lost 2 bases and 4 bases, in that order; junction bases with no gene match: 3. CDR3 in DNA: TGTGCCAGCAGTTACAGGACTAGCGGGATTTACAATGAGCAGTTCTTC. Amino acid sequence: CASSYRTSGIYNEQFF.

The J gene is TRBJ1-1, the V gene TRBV28; D uncertain. V was clipped by 5 bases and J by 5 bases, with 15 bases between them. Germline V gene data show CDR1 as MDHEN and CDR2 as SYDVKM. The CDR3 loop spans 14 amino acids. The CDR3 bases are TGTGCCAGCAGTGGGTTTGAGGCTCGGACTGAAGCTTTCTTT. This translates into CASSGFEARTEAFF.

This clonotype was observed at least ten times. Written as DNA, the CDR3 is TGTGCCAGCAGCTTAATTGGGACAGACCTTTCACCCCTCCACTTT. Translated, it gives CASSLIGTDLSPLHF. This chain links TRBV11-2 with TRBJ1-6; 7 nucleotides match TRBD1. The CDR3 has 15 amino acids. In germline, CDR1 is SGHAT, CDR2 FQNNGV. The junction had 7 bases not matched to a gene; V was cut back by 2 bases and J by 9 bases.

The rearrangement uses TRBV4-1 and TRBJ2-3, with D perhaps TRBD1 (7 bases). The CDR3 sequence is 16 residues long. Germline CDR1 MGHRA, CDR2 YSYEKL. Trimming took 4 bases from V and 4 from J, leaving 18 bases between them. Here the CDR3 reads CASSPLEGAQADTQYF. The CDR3 DNA sequence: TGCGCCAGCAGCCCTCTGGAGGGGGCGCAGGCAGATACGCAGTATTTT.

The table lists this clonotype with a few counts. The gene calls are TRBV7-2 and TRBJ2-1; D not resolved. Trimming shortened V by 1 base and J by 4 bases, and 11 bases separated the two germline ends. The CDR3 runs 15 residues. Germline lookup yields CDR1 SGHTA and CDR2 FQGNSA. Written as DNA, the CDR3 is TGTGCCAGCAGCTTAGACGGACGCCGTTACAATGAGCAGTTCTTC. It is translated as CASSLDGRRYNEQFF.

The chain links TRBV12-3 or TRBV12-4 to TRBJ2-1; D is ambiguous. CDR3 length: 13 amino acids. With 5 bases removed from V and 8 bases from J, the gap between germline ends came to 13 bases. The CDR3 region has the DNA TGTGCCAGCAGTCCTACGGCCGGGCATGAGCAGTTCTTC. Its translation is CASSPTAGHEQFF.

The chain combines TRBV6-2 or TRBV6-3 with TRBJ2-3; 9 bases align to TRBD2. This CDR3 spans 17 amino acids. Per germline, CDR1 MNHEY and CDR2 SVGEGT. With V trimmed by 2 bases and J by 7 bases, 13 bases remained unmatched. CDR3 sequence (DNA): TGTGCCAGCAGTTACCCCCCGCCTAGCGGGGTGCCCCATACGCAGTATTTT. Amino acids: CASSYPPPSGVPHTQYF.

This clonotype showed up just once. The rearrangement links TRBV29-1 to TRBJ2-1, with 9 bases aligning to TRBD1. V lost 4 bases to trimming and J lost 4 bases; unmatched junction nucleotides: 8. The CDR3 covers 15 residues. Germline lookup yields CDR1 SQVTM and CDR2 ANQGSEA. The CDR3 DNA reads as TGCAGCGTTGTGAATTGGGACAGGGTATACAATGAGCAGTTCTTC. It specifies CSVVNWDRVYNEQFF.

The gene calls are TRBV29-1 and TRBJ2-5, with D perhaps TRBD1 or TRBD2 (5 bases each). This CDR3 is built from 16 residues. V shed 7 bases and J shed 5 bases, with 26 bases lying between them. Germline values: CDR1 SQVTM, CDR2 ANQGSEA. This CDR3 reads CSALEGPGMRAETQYF. Written as DNA, the CDR3 is TGCAGCGCCCTAGAGGGGCCGGGAATGAGGGCGGAGACCCAGTACTTC. The entire variable domain, with the rest obtained from reference TRBV29-1 and TRBJ2-5, is as follows: SAVISQKPSRDICQRGTSLTIQCQVDSQVTMMFWYRQQPGQSLTLIATANQGSEATYESGFVIDKFPISRPNLTFSTLTVSNMSPEDSSIYLCSALEGPGMRAETQYFGPGTRLLVL.